The 29 T cell receptor beta chains below come from one sample, sequenced in a study of cytotoxic CD8 clonotypes in ibrutinib-treated CLL. The assay was immunoSEQ multiplex PCR, and TCRdb's table has in-frame clones only and misses some. The table records around 50,000 clones, about 57% of them present only once. Sequenced here: PBMCs, sampled after 24 months of ibrutinib treatment. These receptors were taken from a human donor with chronic lymphocytic leukemia.

The chain joins TRBV7-6 to TRBJ2-1; D remains ambiguous. This CDR3 is 15 amino acids long. CDR1 and CDR2 from the germline V gene are SGHVS and FNYEAQ. Trimming cost V 5 bases and J 0 bases, with 11 bases left between them. The CDR3 bases are TGTGCCAGCAGCCACCGAACGGCCTCCTACAATGAGCAGTTCTTC. Translation gives CASSHRTASYNEQFF.

The V and J genes are TRBV5-6 and TRBJ2-7; 9 nucleotides match TRBD2. Germline V gene data show CDR1 as SGHDT and CDR2 as YYEEEE. V was clipped by 2 bases and J by 13 bases; unmatched bases: 16. The CDR3 loop spans 15 amino acids. CDR3 nucleotide sequence: TGTGCCAGCAGCTTACCGGGACTAGCAAAGGACCGTCAATACTTC. This codes for CASSLPGLAKDRQYF.

In this sample, this clone turned up a few times. The chain combines TRBV6-5 with TRBJ1-6; D is uncertain. Germline lookup yields CDR1 MNHEY and CDR2 SVGAGI. The ends were cut back, 2 bases at V and 10 bases at J, with 12 bases in the middle. This CDR3 is 14 amino acids long. The CDR3 here is CASSYRTQISPLHF. CDR3 nucleotide sequence: TGTGCCAGCAGTTACCGGACCCAGATATCACCCCTCCACTTT.

The genes are TRBV28 and TRBJ1-1; D possibly corresponds to TRBD1 (5 bases). Trimming removed 1 base at V and 7 bases at J, with 16 bases between. This CDR3 is built from 15 residues. CDR1 MDHEN and CDR2 SYDVKM come from the germline V gene. CDR3 amino acids: CASSLSLGEGREAFF. As DNA, the CDR3 is TGTGCCAGCAGTTTATCGTTGGGGGAGGGGCGTGAAGCTTTCTTT. Supplemented by reference TRBV28 and TRBJ1-1, the full variable domain reads DVKVTQSSRYLVKRTGEKVFLECVQDMDHENMFWYRQDPGLGLRLIYFSYDVKMKEKGDIPEGYSVSREKKERFSLILESASTNQTSMYLCASSLSLGEGREAFFGQGTRLTVV.

This rearrangement joins TRBV19 to TRBJ1-6, with D unclear. CDR1 is LNHDA and CDR2 is SQIVND in the germline V gene (reference sequence). CDR3 length: 14 amino acids. Trimming removed 3 bases at V and 9 bases at J, with 12 bases between. CDR3 residues: CASSIGPGGSPLHF. DNA for the CDR3: TGTGCCAGTAGTATCGGTCCCGGAGGTTCACCCCTCCACTTT.

This rearrangement joins TRBV11-2 to TRBJ2-7; 7 positions agree with TRBD1. The CDR3 covers 13 residues. The ends lost 4 bases at V and 3 bases at J; junction bases unmatched: 3. Germline V lookup: CDR1 SGHAT, CDR2 FQNNGV. The CDR3 here is CASSWDSNYEQYF. The CDR3, as DNA: TGTGCCAGCAGCTGGGACAGTAACTACGAGCAGTACTTC.

The chain uses TRBV5-4 and TRBJ2-7; either TRBD1 or TRBD2 may fit D (5 bases each). V shed 4 bases and J shed 4 bases, with 12 bases lying between them. This CDR3 contains 13 residues. Germline-derived CDR1 and CDR2 are SGHNT and YYREEE (reference sequence). In DNA, the CDR3 is TGTGCCAGCAGCCGAGGGGCAGGATACGAGCAGTACTTC. It is translated as CASSRGAGYEQYF.

This clone was detected a few times. The chain is built from TRBV4-1 and TRBJ2-2, with 7 bases aligning to TRBD1. CDR1 MGHRA and CDR2 YSYEKL come from the germline V gene. V lost 4 bases and J lost 7; bases outside the gene matches: 12. The CDR3 is 16 amino acids. The DNA for the CDR3 is TGCGCCAGCAGCCTTATGTCGAAGGGGGCGGGCGGGGAGCTGTTTTTT. Translating it yields CASSLMSKGAGGELFF.

V and J are TRBV19 and TRBJ1-2; weak D call: TRBD1 (6 bases). V gave up 9 bases and J gave up 6 bases, with 14 bases separating them. Germline CDR1 is LNHDA and CDR2 is SQIVND (reference sequence). CDR3 length: 12 amino acids. This CDR3 is CASRSGVDGYTF. The CDR3 DNA sequence: TGTGCCAGCCGGTCAGGGGTCGATGGCTACACCTTC.

This rearrangement joins TRBV5-1 to TRBJ1-3, with D uncertain. Between the trimmed V and J ends, which lost 7 bases and 2 bases, there was a span of 10 bases. CDR1 and CDR2 (germline): SGHRS, YFSETQ. This CDR3 contains 13 residues. CDR3 DNA: TGCGCCAGCCAAGGTTTGACTGGAAACACCATATATTTT. The encoded protein is CASQGLTGNTIYF. The full variable domain, rest sourced from reference TRBV5-1 and TRBJ1-3, is KAGVTQTPRYLIKTRGQQVTLSCSPISGHRSVSWYQQTPGQGLQFLFEYFSETQRNKGNFPGRFSGRQFSNSRSEMNVSTLELGDSALYLCASQGLTGNTIYFGEGSWLTVV.

The genes are TRBV2 and TRBJ2-7; D is undetermined. Per the germline V gene, CDR1 is SNHLY and CDR2 is FYNNEI. V gave up 3 bases and J gave up 4 bases, with 13 bases separating them. The CDR3 totals 14 residues. CDR3 bases: TGTGCCAGCAGTGAGAGGATGATGGGATACGAGCAGTACTTC. This gives the protein CASSERMMGYEQYF.

CDR3 DNA: TGTGCCAGCAGCTCGGGACTAGCGGGAAGTAACACCGGGGAGCTGTTTTTT. The encoded protein is CASSSGLAGSNTGELFF. V usage is TRBV5-4 and J usage is TRBJ2-2, with 13 bases aligning to TRBD2. CDR3 length: 17 amino acids. V was clipped by 3 bases and J by 2 bases; unmatched bases: 4. Germline V gives CDR1 SGHNT, CDR2 YYREEE (reference sequence).

The CDR3 region has the DNA TGCGCCAGCAGCTTGGTAGCGGGGGGGAACCAAGAGACCCAGTACTTC. It specifies CASSLVAGGNQETQYF. V and J are TRBV5-1 and TRBJ2-5; 11 bases are a match to TRBD2. CDR3 length: 16 amino acids. Trimming removed 0 bases from V and 0 bases from J; junction bases left unmatched: 1. CDR1 and CDR2 (germline): SGHRS, YFSETQ. The full variable domain, completed using reference TRBV5-1 and TRBJ2-5, is KAGVTQTPRYLIKTRGQQVTLSCSPISGHRSVSWYQQTPGQGLQFLFEYFSETQRNKGNFPGRFSGRQFSNSRSEMNVSTLELGDSALYLCASSLVAGGNQETQYFGPGTRLLVL.

The chain joins TRBV12-5 to TRBJ1-2; TRBD1 is a possible D gene (6 bases). Trimming took off 5 bases at V and 4 bases at J, with 17 bases between the two ends. This CDR3 region has 15 residues. CDR1 is LGHNT, CDR2 FRNRAP, per germline. CDR3 nucleotides: TGTGCTAGTGGTGCTGACAGGATCTCTGGCTATGGCTACACCTTC. This sequence encodes CASGADRISGYGYTF.

This clone occurred a few times. The rearrangement uses TRBV5-4 and TRBJ2-3; 9 nucleotides line up with TRBD1. CDR3 length: 15 residues. The germline V gene encodes CDR1 SGHNT and CDR2 YYREEE (reference sequence). V shed 2 bases, J shed 4 bases, and the junction held 5 bases outside the gene matches. CDR3 residues: CASSFKNRGPDTQYF. The CDR3 DNA is TGTGCCAGCAGCTTTAAGAACAGGGGGCCAGATACGCAGTATTTT. Combining the CDR3 with reference TRBV5-4 and TRBJ2-3 gives the whole variable domain ETGVTQSPTHLIKTRGQQVTLRCSSQSGHNTVSWYQQALGQGPQFIFQYYREEENGRGNFPPRFSGLQFPNYSSELNVNALELDDSALYLCASSFKNRGPDTQYFGPGTRLTVL.

The rearrangement joins TRBV5-1 to TRBJ2-4, with 7 bases matching TRBD1. With 0 bases clipped from V and 0 bases from J, the junction kept 6 bases outside the gene matches. The germline V gene encodes CDR1 SGHRS and CDR2 YFSETQ. The length of the CDR3 is 17 residues. The chain's CDR3 is CASSLGGTDLAKNIQYF. CDR3 coding DNA: TGCGCCAGCAGCTTGGGTGGGACAGATCTAGCCAAAAACATTCAGTACTTC.

V usage is TRBV9 and J usage is TRBJ2-3; 7 nucleotides match TRBD2. This CDR3 region has 13 residues. Per germline, CDR1 SGDLS and CDR2 YYNGEE. The junction had 4 bases not matched to a gene; V was cut back by 3 bases and J by 6 bases. DNA of the CDR3: TGTGCCAGCAGCGGCGGGGGAGGGGATACGCAGTATTTT. Amino acids: CASSGGGGDTQYF.

The chain couples TRBV5-4 to TRBJ1-6; 10 bases are shared with TRBD1. Trimming removed 0 bases from V and 5 bases from J; junction bases left unmatched: 2. Germline lookup yields CDR1 SGHNT and CDR2 YYREEE (reference sequence). The CDR3 is made up of 16 amino acids. CDR3 DNA sequence: TGTGCCAGCAGCTTGGGACAGGGGGCCAATAATTCACCCCTCCACTTT. It codes for CASSLGQGANNSPLHF.

The chain has TRBV5-1 and TRBJ1-5; tentatively, D is TRBD1 (5 bases). V dropped 4 bases and J dropped 2 bases, with 13 bases sitting between them. The CDR3 length is 15 residues. The germline gives CDR1 SGHRS, CDR2 YFSETQ. The DNA for the CDR3 is TGCGCCAGCAGCACCGGGACTACAGGCAATCAGCCCCAGCATTTT. This gives the protein CASSTGTTGNQPQHF.

This clone was seen only a few times. The V gene is TRBV5-4, the J gene TRBJ2-1, with TRBD2 identical over 13 bases. Trimming took 4 bases from V and 0 from J; bases not matched to a gene: 4. CDR1 is SGHNT, CDR2 YYREEE, per germline (reference sequence). This CDR3 spans 17 amino acids. The CDR3 here is CASSPGTSGVSYNEQFF. Here the CDR3 DNA reads TGTGCCAGCAGCCCCGGGACTAGCGGGGTCTCCTACAATGAGCAGTTCTTC.

This clone was found a few times. This chain links TRBV7-9 with TRBJ1-1; unclear D gene. CDR1 SEHNR and CDR2 FQNEAQ come from the germline V gene (reference sequence). The CDR3 has 13 residues. V lost 3 bases and J lost 3, with 8 bases in between. CDR3 residues: CASSFPPYTEAFF. The CDR3 region has the DNA TGTGCCAGCAGCTTCCCGCCCTACACTGAAGCTTTCTTT.

This clone is a singleton in its sample. The rearrangement links TRBV19 to TRBJ2-5; D is uncertain. CDR3 size: 13 residues. Germline assignment: CDR1 LNHDA and CDR2 SQIVND (reference sequence). The V end lost 3 bases, the J end lost 10 bases, and 15 bases lay between the germline ends. The CDR3 nucleotides are TGTGCCAGTAGTATGGGTCCCAACGGTGACCAGTACTTC. It translates to CASSMGPNGDQYF.

This clone has only one observation. J is TRBJ2-5 and V is TRBV29-1; D could derive from TRBD1 or TRBD2 (7 bases each). The V gene's germline CDR1 is SQVTM and CDR2 ANQGSEA. Trimming removed 7 bases from V and 7 bases from J, with 19 bases in between. CDR3 size: 13 residues. CDR3 DNA sequence: TGCAGCGCAAGGGGGGGGAGGACAGGGACCCAGTACTTC. Amino acids: CSARGGRTGTQYF. Combining the CDR3 with reference TRBV29-1 and TRBJ2-5 gives the whole variable domain SAVISQKPSRDICQRGTSLTIQCQVDSQVTMMFWYRQQPGQSLTLIATANQGSEATYESGFVIDKFPISRPNLTFSTLTVSNMSPEDSSIYLCSARGGRTGTQYFGPGTRLLVL.

The chain recombines TRBV11-2 with TRBJ2-7; the D is unclear. CDR3 length equals 13 residues. V shed 3 bases and J shed 3 bases, with 9 bases lying between them. Per the germline V gene, CDR1 is SGHAT and CDR2 is FQNNGV. The CDR3 sequence is CASSFSQFYEQYF. In DNA form, the CDR3 reads TGTGCCAGCAGCTTTTCCCAGTTCTACGAGCAGTACTTC.

There are a few counts of this clone. The genes are TRBV19 and TRBJ2-3; D call uncertain. This CDR3 has 14 amino acids. V was clipped by 8 bases and J by 1 base, with 13 bases between them. The germline gives CDR1 LNHDA, CDR2 SQIVND (reference sequence). CDR3 bases: TGTGCCAGTGACCAACGCCTAGGCACAGATACGCAGTATTTT. This gives the protein CASDQRLGTDTQYF.

The chain uses TRBV29-1 and TRBJ2-4; 9 positions match TRBD1. CDR1 is SQVTM and CDR2 is ANQGSEA in the germline V gene. Losses at the gene ends were 4 bases for V and 8 bases for J; bases not matched to a gene: 3. The CDR3 spans 12 residues. In DNA, the CDR3 is TGCAGCGTTGGGACAGGGGTAGACATTCAGTACTTC. Translating it yields CSVGTGVDIQYF.

The chain has TRBV23-1 and TRBJ2-2; D gene ambiguous. TRBV23-1 counts as an open reading frame of uncertain function. This CDR3 has 12 residues. Trimming pared 8 bases from V and 1 base from J, leaving 5 bases between. CDR3 in DNA: TGCGCCAGCGGGGAGAACACCGGGGAGCTGTTTTTT. It translates to CASGENTGELFF.

The V call is TRBV5-4, the J call TRBJ1-2; 7 nucleotides align to TRBD1. Losses at the gene ends were 0 bases for V and 2 bases for J; bases not matched to a gene: 4. The V gene's germline CDR1 is SGHNT and CDR2 YYREEE (reference sequence). The CDR3 covers 15 residues. The DNA of the CDR3 is TGTGCCAGCAGCTTGGTAGGGGGCTCGAACTATGGCTACACCTTC. Its protein is CASSLVGGSNYGYTF.

In this sample, this clone turned up a few times. V gene TRBV7-8 combines with J gene TRBJ2-5; either TRBD1 or TRBD2 may fit D (5 bases each). Trimming shortened V by 5 bases and J by 1 base, and 17 bases separated the two germline ends. This CDR3 contains 16 residues. CDR1 and CDR2 from the germline V gene are SGHVS and FQNEAQ. CDR3 sequence reads: CASSPKRSQGQETQYF. CDR3 nucleotides: TGTGCCAGCAGCCCCAAGCGGTCCCAGGGCCAAGAGACCCAGTACTTC.